The 30 T cell receptor beta chains listed next were all sequenced from one sample in a study of T-cell memory formation after mild COVID-19. TCRdb analysed the 5' RACE reads with MiXCR anew, one entry per CDR3 protein. Among hundreds of thousands of distinct CDR3 sequences listed, about a fifth were seen once. The sequencing sample was made of PBMCs or a T cell subset sorted from them (not recorded which). The receptors originated from an adult woman who had mild COVID-19 (a few samples of this study predate the infection). Cell type and time point are not known.

The chain links TRBV12-3 or TRBV12-4 to TRBJ1-1; D not certain. The CDR3 spans 11 residues. V lost 2 bases and J 8 bases, leaving 6 bases between the germline ends. The CDR3 DNA sequence: TGTGCCAGCAGTTTAACGGTAGAAGCTTTCTTT. Amino acid sequence: CASSLTVEAFF.

The J gene is TRBJ2-5, the V gene TRBV5-1; possible D gene TRBD1, 7 bases. The CDR3 loop spans 15 amino acids. Trimming pared 2 bases from V and 4 bases from J, leaving 15 bases between. Per the germline V gene, CDR1 is SGHRS and CDR2 is YFSETQ. As DNA, the CDR3 is TGCGCCAGCAGCTTCCGGGGGACAGCCGGAGAGACCCAGTACTTC. It is translated as CASSFRGTAGETQYF. Variable domain in full (rest from reference TRBV5-1 and TRBJ2-5): KAGVTQTPRYLIKTRGQQVTLSCSPISGHRSVSWYQQTPGQGLQFLFEYFSETQRNKGNFPGRFSGRQFSNSRSEMNVSTLELGDSALYLCASSFRGTAGETQYFGPGTRLLVL.

The chain is built from TRBV7-2 and TRBJ2-2; no reliable D call. Deletions cut 3 bases from V and 4 bases from J, with 9 bases between. There are 14 residues in the CDR3. Germline values: CDR1 SGHTA, CDR2 FQGNSA. CDR3 amino acids: CASSLISTTGELFF. The CDR3 bases are TGTGCCAGCAGCTTGATCAGCACCACCGGGGAGCTGTTTTTT.

The chain employs TRBV12-3 or TRBV12-4 and TRBJ1-6; D remains ambiguous. With 5 bases removed from V and 6 bases from J, the gap between germline ends came to 2 bases. This CDR3 spans 11 amino acids. CDR3 bases: TGTGCCAGCAGTAGTAATTCACCCCTCCACTTT. This encodes CASSSNSPLHF.

This chain uses TRBV24-1 with TRBJ2-5; D is possibly TRBD1 or TRBD2 (5 bases each). Germline CDR1 reads KGHDR; CDR2 reads SFDVKD. CDR3 length: 15 residues. Deletions cut 3 bases from V and 1 base from J, with 11 bases between. This chain's CDR3 is CATSDGGTAQETQYF. CDR3 DNA: TGTGCCACCAGTGATGGTGGGACGGCCCAAGAGACCCAGTACTTC.

This clonotype was detected ten times or more. CDR3 protein: CASSLMPADTQYF. CDR3 bases: TGTGCCAGCAGTTTAATGCCGGCAGATACGCAGTATTTT. The rearrangement links TRBV12-3 or TRBV12-4 to TRBJ2-3; D not certain. The CDR3 covers 13 residues. V was cut by 2 bases and J by 4 bases, with 7 bases left in between.

The chain joins TRBV10-3 to TRBJ1-6; no clear D gene. The CDR3 loop spans 15 amino acids. Germline lookup yields CDR1 ENHRY and CDR2 SYGVKD. V was cut by 0 bases and J by 10 bases, with 13 bases left in between. The CDR3 coding sequence is TGTGCCATCAGTGAGTCGGGCTGGGCAGACTCACCCCTCCACTTT. This translates into CAISESGWADSPLHF.

This sequence joins TRBV6-5 and TRBJ1-1, with 8 nucleotides matching TRBD1. The germline gives CDR1 MNHEY, CDR2 SVGAGI. V lost 5 bases to trimming and J lost 6 bases; unmatched junction nucleotides: 8. The CDR3 sequence is 14 residues long. CDR3 in DNA: TGTGCCAGCAGTCCCCCAACAGGGGGACCTGAAGCTTTCTTT. This gives the protein CASSPPTGGPEAFF.

The DNA of the CDR3 is TGTGCCAGCAGTTACTCGAAACGGGAACAGACAGATACGCAGTATTTT. Translation gives CASSYSKREQTDTQYF. This chain joins TRBV6-2 or TRBV6-3 and TRBJ2-3, with a possible D match to TRBD2 (5 bases). The length of the CDR3 is 16 residues. Deletions cut 0 bases from V and 3 bases from J, with 13 bases between. CDR1 and CDR2 from the germline V gene are MNHEY and SVGEGT.

This clonotype was detected a few times. V gene TRBV5-5 combines with J gene TRBJ1-1; D ambiguous. CDR1 and CDR2 (germline): SGHKS, YYEKEE (reference sequence). This CDR3 is 15 amino acids long. V lost 4 bases, J lost 1 base, and 14 bases lay in between. DNA of the CDR3: TGTGCCAGCAGCGCCCGGGCCCGCGGGAACACTGAAGCTTTCTTT. Translation: CASSARARGNTEAFF. The variable domain in full, completed from reference TRBV5-5 and TRBJ1-1, reads DAGVTQSPTHLIKTRGQQVTLRCSPISGHKSVSWYQQVLGQGPQFIFQYYEKEERGRGNFPDRFSARQFPNYSSELNVNALLLGDSALYLCASSARARGNTEAFFGQGTRLTVV.

The chain is built from TRBV4-1 and TRBJ1-2; D unclear. The CDR3 contains 13 residues. V was clipped by 0 bases and J by 3 bases, with 5 bases between them. Germline V gives CDR1 MGHRA, CDR2 YSYEKL. DNA of the CDR3: TGCGCCAGCAGCCAAGATAACTACTATGGCTACACCTTC. It translates to CASSQDNYYGYTF.

This clonotype was observed a few times. The J gene is TRBJ1-5, the V gene TRBV2; D uncertain. The CDR3 covers 14 residues. The ends were cut back, 7 bases at V and 2 bases at J, with 12 bases in the middle. The V gene's germline CDR1 is SNHLY and CDR2 FYNNEI. In DNA form, the CDR3 reads TGTGCCAGCAAGCAGGAGGGCGGCAATCAGCCCCAGCATTTT. It yields the protein CASKQEGGNQPQHF.

V is TRBV27 and J is TRBJ2-3; D gene uncertain. CDR3 length: 16 residues. Trimming shortened V by 3 bases and J by 1 base, and 14 bases separated the two germline ends. CDR1 MNHEY and CDR2 SMNVEV come from the germline V gene (reference sequence). CDR3: CASSFLVHLRTDTQYF. CDR3 bases: TGTGCCAGCAGTTTCCTGGTCCACCTGCGCACAGATACGCAGTATTTT.

This clonotype came up a few times. The chain recombines TRBV20-1 with TRBJ2-5; D is perhaps TRBD2 (5 bases). The CDR3 loop spans 12 amino acids. The V end was cut by 4 bases, the J end by 5 bases, with 11 bases between. Germline values: CDR1 DFQATT, CDR2 SNEGSKA (reference sequence). The CDR3 protein is CSAMRVAETQYF. The CDR3 DNA sequence: TGCAGTGCTATGCGGGTAGCGGAGACCCAGTACTTC.

This clonotype has a handful of counts. The chain carries TRBV7-9 and TRBJ1-4; D is uncertain. This CDR3 comprises 13 residues. Germline loops: CDR1 SEHNR, CDR2 FQNEAQ (reference sequence). Trimming removed 2 bases from V and 8 bases from J, with 9 bases in between. The CDR3 DNA is TGTGCCAGCAGCTTACCCGCCGGCGAAAAACTGTTTTTT. Its protein is CASSLPAGEKLFF.

In its sample, this clonotype was seen a few times. The chain is built from TRBV20-1 and TRBJ1-1, with D possibly matching TRBD1 (5 bases). The CDR3 length is 15 residues. V gave up 1 base and J gave up 4 bases, with 16 bases separating them. Germline CDR1 reads DFQATT; CDR2 reads SNEGSKA (reference sequence). The CDR3 loop is CSARGGPSFVTEAFF. The CDR3, as DNA: TGCAGTGCTAGAGGGGGCCCGTCGTTTGTCACTGAAGCTTTCTTT.

The V and J genes are TRBV7-9 and TRBJ2-2; D unresolved. CDR3 length equals 14 residues. V shed 6 bases and J shed 4 bases, with 12 bases lying between them. Germline CDR1 reads SEHNR; CDR2 reads FQNEAQ (reference sequence). DNA of the CDR3: TGTGCCAGCAGGGACGGAGCCTTCACCGGGGAGCTGTTTTTT. This translates into CASRDGAFTGELFF.

The chain recombines TRBV3-1 with TRBJ2-5; 10 bases fit TRBD2. The CDR3 covers 17 residues. Germline V gene lookup returns CDR1 LGHDT and CDR2 YNNKEL (reference sequence). J lost 5 bases, V lost 6 bases, and 15 bases had no gene match. The CDR3 here is CASSRAPLAGGYETQYF. DNA of the CDR3: TGTGCCAGCAGTCGGGCTCCTTTAGCGGGAGGATATGAGACCCAGTACTTC.

This chain links TRBV7-2 with TRBJ2-7; TRBD2 is a possible D gene (6 bases). Germline CDR1 reads SGHTA; CDR2 reads FQGNSA. The ends were cut back, 1 base at V and 4 bases at J, with 11 bases in the middle. The CDR3 totals 14 residues. The CDR3 spells CASSLGPGLYEQYF. Here the CDR3 DNA reads TGTGCCAGCAGCTTAGGGCCAGGACTATACGAGCAGTACTTC.

This clonotype was seen a handful of times. The rearrangement uses TRBV23-1 and TRBJ2-7; TRBD1 or TRBD2 may be the D gene (6 bases each). TRBV23-1 is recorded as an ORF, its role being uncertain. The ends were cut back, 2 bases at V and 8 bases at J, with 22 bases in the middle. The CDR3 covers 16 residues. The CDR3 DNA follows: TGCGCCAGCAGTCAAACGGGGGCAGCCCAAGAGGAGAAGCAGTACTTC. Translating gives CASSQTGAAQEEKQYF.

This clonotype was detected only a few times. This rearrangement joins TRBV19 to TRBJ2-3; 8 bases match TRBD1. Germline V gives CDR1 LNHDA, CDR2 SQIVND (reference sequence). The CDR3 is made up of 14 amino acids. With V trimmed by 3 bases and J by 3 bases, 2 bases remained unmatched. The CDR3 region has the DNA TGTGCCAGTAGTATCCGGACAGGGACAGATACGCAGTATTTT. It encodes CASSIRTGTDTQYF.

The rearrangement joins TRBV7-9 to TRBJ2-2; 7 bases are a match to TRBD2. The CDR3 totals 15 residues. Germline values: CDR1 SEHNR, CDR2 FQNEAQ (reference sequence). After removal of 2 bases from V and 4 bases from J, the junction contained 4 bases not matched to a gene. This CDR3 reads CASSLRTSSTGELFF. CDR3 sequence (DNA): TGTGCCAGCAGCTTAAGGACTAGTTCCACCGGGGAGCTGTTTTTT.

This clonotype was detected many times. The chain joins TRBV19 to TRBJ2-1; 8 bases are a match to TRBD1. This CDR3 region has 14 residues. CDR1 LNHDA and CDR2 SQIVND come from the germline V gene (reference sequence). Trimming took 5 bases from V and 5 from J; bases not matched to a gene: 5. DNA for the CDR3: TGTGCCAGTAGTGCAACAGGGGGGAACAATGAGCAGTTCTTC. Amino acids: CASSATGGNNEQFF.

This clonotype appeared a few times. The chain recombines TRBV5-1 with TRBJ1-2; 9 nucleotides line up with TRBD1. In germline, CDR1 is SGHRS, CDR2 YFSETQ. V shed 2 bases, J shed 8 bases, and the junction held 13 bases outside the gene matches. The CDR3 runs to 16 residues. For the CDR3, the DNA is TGCGCCAGCAGCTTCTTCCAGAGGGACAGGGACGGGGGCTACACCTTC. Its protein product is CASSFFQRDRDGGYTF.

The chain links TRBV7-2 to TRBJ2-1; D is unclear. Trimming stripped 4 bases from V and 7 bases from J, with 8 bases between. CDR3 length: 12 residues. CDR1 is SGHTA and CDR2 is FQGNSA in the germline V gene. CDR3 loop: CASSWVWNEQFF. CDR3 coding DNA: TGTGCCAGCAGCTGGGTTTGGAATGAGCAGTTCTTC.

This clonotype showed up just a few times. V gene TRBV2 combines with J gene TRBJ2-7; D is possibly TRBD2 (5 bases). Germline CDR1 is SNHLY and CDR2 is FYNNEI. The CDR3 consists of 13 residues. Trimming shortened V by 6 bases and J by 1 base, and 10 bases separated the two germline ends. CDR3 nucleotides: TGTGCCAGCAGGAGGGCAAGATCCTACGAGCAGTACTTC. This gives the protein CASRRARSYEQYF. The full variable domain, completed using reference TRBV2 and TRBJ2-7, is EPEVTQTPSHQVTQMGQEVILRCVPISNHLYFYWYRQILGQKVEFLVSFYNNEISEKSEIFDDQFSVERPDGSNFTLKIRSTKLEDSAMYFCASRRARSYEQYFGPGTRLTVT.

The chain carries TRBV14 and TRBJ2-7; perhaps TRBD2 as D (7 bases). The CDR3 covers 15 residues. Trimming left V 1 base short and J 3 bases short, with 13 bases between. Germline V gene lookup returns CDR1 SGHDN and CDR2 FVKESK. CDR3: CASSQVGGPFYEQYF. The CDR3 DNA reads as TGTGCCAGCAGCCAAGTGGGGGGGCCATTCTACGAGCAGTACTTC.

This clonotype was picked up many times. The rearrangement uses TRBV20-1 and TRBJ2-5, with D unclear. Per the germline V gene, CDR1 is DFQATT and CDR2 is SNEGSKA (reference sequence). The V and J ends lost 1 base and 0 bases respectively, with 6 bases between them. CDR3 length equals 13 residues. The CDR3 here is CSARGRNQETQYF. CDR3 nucleotides: TGCAGTGCTAGAGGCCGGAACCAAGAGACCCAGTACTTC.

This chain links TRBV5-4 with TRBJ2-3; D possibly corresponds to TRBD1 (7 bases). Germline CDR1 SGHNT, CDR2 YYREEE (reference sequence). The CDR3 loop spans 13 amino acids. Trimming cost V 9 bases and J 2 bases, with 13 bases left between them. The CDR3 DNA is TGTGCCACCAGGGGGGACCCCACAGATACGCAGTATTTT. Residues: CATRGDPTDTQYF.

The chain links TRBV7-9 to TRBJ1-1; D unresolved. V was cut by 3 bases and J by 3 bases, with 5 bases left in between. Germline V lookup: CDR1 SEHNR, CDR2 FQNEAQ (reference sequence). The CDR3 is made up of 12 amino acids. The CDR3 nucleotides read TGTGCCAGCAGCTTTTCGGACACTGAAGCTTTCTTT. Translating it yields CASSFSDTEAFF.